This T cell receptor beta chain was identified in a study of cytomegalovirus exposure and HLA in healthy donors. The CDR3 sequence is 16 residues long. Per germline, CDR1 KGHSH and CDR2 LQKENI. With 3 bases clipped from V and 0 bases from J, the junction kept 4 bases outside the gene matches. Study results and limitations: Associated with cytomegalovirus, according to the listing, were 150 to 200 TCR beta chains.

As for this clone: Its antigen is still unknown.

With 60 Vbeta and 13 Jbeta primers, the PCR was carried out. The method was immunoSEQ multiplex PCR; TCRdb's version includes in-frame clones alone and lacks a portion of them. The table records roughly 250,000 clones, roughly two thirds of them present only once. The chain uses TRBV18 and TRBJ1-1, with 10 bases that match TRBD1. This clonotype was sampled from a female donor in good health and CMV-seronegative. The sequenced sample was PBMCs. The CDR3 spells CASSPGQGVLNTEAFF. CDR3 DNA sequence: TGTGCCAGCTCACCCGGACAGGGGGTTCTGAACACTGAAGCTTTCTTT.